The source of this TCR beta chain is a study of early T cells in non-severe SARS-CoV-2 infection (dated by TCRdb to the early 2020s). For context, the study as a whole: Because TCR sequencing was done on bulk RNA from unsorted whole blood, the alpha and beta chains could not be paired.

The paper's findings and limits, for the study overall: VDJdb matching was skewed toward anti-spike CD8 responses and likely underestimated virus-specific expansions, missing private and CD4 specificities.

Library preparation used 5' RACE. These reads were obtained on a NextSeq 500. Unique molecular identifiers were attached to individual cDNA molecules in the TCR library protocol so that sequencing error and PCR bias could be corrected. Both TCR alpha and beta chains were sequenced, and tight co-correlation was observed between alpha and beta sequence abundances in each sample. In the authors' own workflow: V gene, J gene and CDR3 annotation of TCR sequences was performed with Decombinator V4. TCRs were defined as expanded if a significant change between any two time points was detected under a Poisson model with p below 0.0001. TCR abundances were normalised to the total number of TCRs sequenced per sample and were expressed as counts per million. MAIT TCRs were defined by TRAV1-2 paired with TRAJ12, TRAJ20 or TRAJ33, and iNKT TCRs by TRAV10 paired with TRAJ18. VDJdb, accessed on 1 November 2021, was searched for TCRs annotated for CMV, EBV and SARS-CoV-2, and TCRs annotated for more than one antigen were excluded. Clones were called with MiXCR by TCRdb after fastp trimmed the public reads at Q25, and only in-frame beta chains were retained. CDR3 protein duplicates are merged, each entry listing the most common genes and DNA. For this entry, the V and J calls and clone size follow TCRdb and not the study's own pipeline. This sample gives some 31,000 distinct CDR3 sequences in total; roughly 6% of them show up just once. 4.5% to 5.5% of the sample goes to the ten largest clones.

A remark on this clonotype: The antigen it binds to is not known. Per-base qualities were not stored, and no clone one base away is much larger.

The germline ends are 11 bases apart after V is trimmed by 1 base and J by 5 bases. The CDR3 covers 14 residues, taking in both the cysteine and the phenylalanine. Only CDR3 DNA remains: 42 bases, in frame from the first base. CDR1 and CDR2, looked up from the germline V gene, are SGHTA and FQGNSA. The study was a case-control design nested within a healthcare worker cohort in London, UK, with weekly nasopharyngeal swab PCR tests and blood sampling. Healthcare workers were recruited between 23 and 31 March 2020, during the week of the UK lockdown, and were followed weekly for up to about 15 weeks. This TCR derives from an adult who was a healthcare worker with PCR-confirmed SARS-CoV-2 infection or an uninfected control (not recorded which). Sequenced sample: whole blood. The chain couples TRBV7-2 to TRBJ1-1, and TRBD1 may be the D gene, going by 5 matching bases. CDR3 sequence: CASSLGGPTTEAFF. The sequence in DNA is TGTGCCAGCAGCTTAGGGGGCCCGACAACTGAAGCTTTCTTT. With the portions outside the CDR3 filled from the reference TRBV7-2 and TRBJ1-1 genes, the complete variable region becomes GAGVSQSPSNKVTEKGKDVELRCDPISGHTALYWYRQSLGQGLEFLIYFQGNSAPDKSGLPSDRFSAERTGGSVSTLTIQRTQQEDSAVYLCASSLGGPTTEAFFGQGTRLTVV.